Included here is one T cell receptor (beta chain) sequence, with context. Its antigen remains unidentified. The donors (healthy individuals) were bone marrow donors. The primer mix had 60 Vbeta and 13 Jbeta primers. Clones were read by immunoSEQ multiplex PCR, and TCRdb kept only the in-frame ones, dropping some. This table holds hundreds of thousands of clones, just over 70% found once. The source of the sample is a study of cytomegalovirus exposure and HLA in healthy donors. The study, taken as a whole, reports: The listing of 150 or so TCR beta chains classed them as cytomegalovirus-associated. Later analysis identified several of the most significant clusters that appeared linked to common viral pathogens.

The CDR3 consists of 17 residues. The TCR was taken from a female donor in good health and CMV-seronegative. The chain combines TRBV21-1 with TRBJ2-3; the table's D call of TRBD2 was not tested on the DNA. TRBV21-1 is a pseudogene. Sequenced input: PBMCs. CDR3 nucleotide sequence: TGTGCCAGCAGCAAAGCCGCCCTCGTCGGGGGCACAGATACGCAGTATTTT. Translation: CASSKAALVGGTDTQYF.